The rows below give T cell receptor beta chains drawn from one sample of a study of shared clonotypes between healthy human individuals. Here immunoSEQ multiplex PCR was the method, and the copy in TCRdb shows in-frame clones only, minus some. Of more than 2 million clones in the sample, about 95% were seen once. Sequencing input: naive CD4+ T cells sorted from blood. The receptors derive from a young man in good health. CDR3s include the opening cysteine and the closing phenylalanine or tryptophan. The D gene is left open where the match is weak. Some rows mark clone size as missing; the rest say once, few, many or name a class of expanded clone.

clone_size	v_call	d_call	j_call	cdr3_length	cdr3_nt	cdr3_aa
once	TRBV10-3	.	TRBJ2-5	14	TGTGCCATCAGTGATCTCCGGGATCAAGAGACCCAGTACTTC	CAISDLRDQETQYF
.	TRBV29-1	.	TRBJ1-2	11	TGCAGCGTCGAACTGAACTATGGCTACACCTTC	CSVELNYGYTF
.	TRBV21-1	.	TRBJ2-1	16	TGTGCCAGCAGTGTAAAGTTCCGTGTCCTATACAATGAGCAGTTCTTC	CASSVKFRVLYNEQFF
once	TRBV7-2	.	TRBJ2-4	17	TGTGCCAGCAGCCCCTATTCTCTTCTGGGGGCCAAAAACATTCAGTACTTC	CASSPYSLLGAKNIQYF
.	TRBV2	.	TRBJ2-7	11	TGTGCCAGCAGCCGCGAAGGCGAGCAGTACTTC	CASSREGEQYF
.	TRBV2	TRBD1	TRBJ2-7	17	TGTGCCAGCATCCTAATACTCGGACAGGGGAATGGGTACGAGCAGTACTTC	CASILILGQGNGYEQYF
.	TRBV9	.	TRBJ2-1	17	TGTGCCAGCAGCGTAGGGGCCCTCCAAGGCTCCTACAATGAGCAGTTCTTC	CASSVGALQGSYNEQFF
.	TRBV27	.	TRBJ1-1	15	TGTGCCAGCAGTTTAGCCAGGGGATTTGACACTGAAGCTTTCTTT	CASSLARGFDTEAFF
.	TRBV2	.	TRBJ1-5	15	TGTGCCAGCAAGTACGAGTCAGTTAGCAATCAGCCCCAGCATTTT	CASKYESVSNQPQHF
.	TRBV12-5	TRBD1	TRBJ2-2	17	TGTGCTAGTGGTTTGGCTGGACAGGGGCTTTTAACCGGGGAGCTGTTTTTT	CASGLAGQGLLTGELFF
once	TRBV5-8	TRBD2	TRBJ2-4	16	TGTGCCAGCAGCTTGGTCAGCGGGGGAGCCAAAAACATTCAGTACTTC	CASSLVSGGAKNIQYF
.	TRBV19	TRBD2	TRBJ2-1	18	TGTGCCAGTAGGATGACGGGACTAGCGGGATCGTCCTACAATGAGCAGTTCTTC	CASRMTGLAGSSYNEQFF
.	TRBV4-3	TRBD2	TRBJ2-3	15	TGCGCCAGCAGCCTACTAGCGGGGAGCACAGATACGCAGTATTTT	CASSLLAGSTDTQYF
.	TRBV6-1	.	TRBJ1-6	14	TGTGCCAGTGACCCGAGCTCCTATAATTCACCCCTCCACTTT	CASDPSSYNSPLHF
once	TRBV4-1	TRBD1	TRBJ1-2	15	TGCGCCAGCAGCCAAGATACAGGGGGCGACTATGGCTACACCTTC	CASSQDTGGDYGYTF
.	TRBV5-1	.	TRBJ2-5	15	TGCGCCAGCAGCTTGGTTTCAGGGTTGGGAGAGACCCAGTACTTC	CASSLVSGLGETQYF
.	TRBV9	TRBD1	TRBJ1-2	17	TGTGCCAGCAGCGTAGCGGGACAGGGTGGAGGTTTCTTCGGCTACACCTTC	CASSVAGQGGGFFGYTF
.	TRBV30	TRBD2	TRBJ2-4	16	TGTGCCTGGAGCGCTGGCGGGGGGCCCGTCATCAACATTCAGTACTTC	CAWSAGGGPVINIQYF
once	TRBV6-1	.	TRBJ1-2	14	TGTGCCAGCAGTGAAGCGGGGGAGCTCTATGGCTACACCTTC	CASSEAGELYGYTF
.	TRBV28	TRBD1	TRBJ1-2	13	TGTGCCAGCAGTGTGAACTACAGGGGCGGCTACACCTTC	CASSVNYRGGYTF
.	TRBV5-1	.	TRBJ2-3	15	TGCGCCAGCAGCTTTTCGAACTATCCCACAGATACGCAGTATTTT	CASSFSNYPTDTQYF
.	TRBV5-6	.	TRBJ2-5	17	TGTGCCAGCAGCCCGCCCCGGGACGGCTGGTACCAAGAGACCCAGTACTTC	CASSPPRDGWYQETQYF
.	TRBV4-1	TRBD2	TRBJ2-2	17	TGCGCCAGCAGCCAACAGAGGACTAGCGGGAACACCGGGGAGCTGTTTTTT	CASSQQRTSGNTGELFF
.	TRBV6-1	.	TRBJ1-4	15	TGTGCCAGCCGCCATCTCCGGGACACCTCCGAAAAACTGTTTTTT	CASRHLRDTSEKLFF
.	TRBV5-1	.	TRBJ2-7	15	TGCGCCAGCAGCTTGGCGCGGGGGCCCTCCTACGAGCAGTACTTC	CASSLARGPSYEQYF
.	TRBV27	TRBD1	TRBJ1-2	18	TGTGCCAGCAGTCCCTACCCGCCTCGGACAGGGTCGGACTATGGCTACACCTTC	CASSPYPPRTGSDYGYTF